Presented here are 4 T cell receptor beta chains from one specimen sequenced in a study of long-term antiretroviral therapy in people with HIV. The immunoSEQ assay was v3.0, run at survey level. Clones were sequenced by immunoSEQ multiplex PCR, and TCRdb holds only the in-frame ones, with some missing. The sample contains fewer than 45,000 clones, nearly 95% of which appear only once. Source: unsorted PBMCs, taken 3.7 years after starting antiretroviral therapy. The source is a woman aged 45-65 years with HIV.

The rearrangement uses TRBV6-5 and TRBJ2-5; 7 nucleotides line up with TRBD1. The CDR3 consists of 13 residues. The V gene end was trimmed by 5 bases and the J gene end by 3 bases; junction bases not matched to a gene: 3. Per the germline V gene, CDR1 is MNHEY and CDR2 is SVGAGI. As DNA, the CDR3 is TGTGCCAGCAGTGACAGGGATGAAGAGACCCAGTACTTC. This translates into CASSDRDEETQYF.

The rearrangement links TRBV14 to TRBJ1-6, with no clear D. The CDR3 contains 14 residues. Germline-derived CDR1 and CDR2 are SGHDN and FVKESK. The V end lost 3 bases, the J end lost 13 bases, and 16 bases lay between the germline ends. This CDR3 is CASSQLGPGSPLHF. The CDR3 bases are TGTGCCAGCAGCCAGCTGGGTCCTGGGTCGCCCCTCCACTTT.

The genes are TRBV5-1 and TRBJ1-1, with D maybe TRBD1 (5 bases). Trimming shortened V by 4 bases and J by 1 base, and 14 bases separated the two germline ends. This CDR3 spans 15 amino acids. CDR1 SGHRS and CDR2 YFSETQ come from the germline V gene. The CDR3 region has the DNA TGCGCCAGCAGCCTTATTATGGACAAGAACACTGAAGCTTTCTTT. It codes for CASSLIMDKNTEAFF. The full variable domain, with the rest looked up from reference TRBV5-1 and TRBJ1-1, is KAGVTQTPRYLIKTRGQQVTLSCSPISGHRSVSWYQQTPGQGLQFLFEYFSETQRNKGNFPGRFSGRQFSNSRSEMNVSTLELGDSALYLCASSLIMDKNTEAFFGQGTRLTVV.

The chain links TRBV27 to TRBJ2-1; perhaps TRBD1 as D (5 bases). The CDR3 runs to 16 residues. Looked up from germline, CDR1 is MNHEY and CDR2 is SMNVEV (reference sequence). Trimming removed 6 bases from V and 2 bases from J, with 17 bases in between. The CDR3 DNA reads as TGTGCCAGCAGCCTCCGGCAGGGCCAACCCTACAATGAGCAGTTCTTC. It is translated as CASSLRQGQPYNEQFF.